Each of the 23 T cell receptor beta chains below was sequenced from the same sample in a study of T cells in Graves' hyperthyroidism and ophthalmopathy (dated by TCRdb to about 2019). Libraries were prepared through multiplex PCR. Reads for this sample came from an Illumina HiSeq 2000. The TCR beta CDR3 regions were amplified from RNA transcripts. The TCR CDR3 was subjected to a first round of RT-PCR using the HTBI primer set and the Qiagen OneStep RT-PCR kit. TCRdb redid the processing of the public reads, applying fastp at Q25 and MiXCR, and retained in-frame beta chains. Records with the same CDR3 protein are collapsed into one entry carrying the most frequent genes and DNA. The sample table contains hundreds of thousands of distinct CDR3 sequences; only one count was recorded for approximately 15% of them. Roughly 10% of the sample is taken by the ten largest. The source material was blood. These TCRs come from a woman younger than 30 with Graves' hyperthyroidism.

The genes are TRBV10-3 and TRBJ2-5; D may be TRBD1 (7 bases). Germline assignment: CDR1 ENHRY and CDR2 SYGVKD. The CDR3 is made up of 14 amino acids. V lost 7 bases and J lost 1, with 13 bases in between. Here the CDR3 reads CAINQGGTQETQYF. In DNA form, the CDR3 reads TGTGCCATCAACCAGGGGGGAACCCAAGAGACCCAGTACTTC.

The table lists this clonotype with a few counts. One end of the junction does not line up with germline, which may come from a read error. The chain links TRBV7-3 to TRBJ1-3; 7 bases are a match to TRBD1. Looked up from germline, CDR1 is SGHTA and CDR2 is FQGTGA. CDR3 length: 14 amino acids. CDR3 coding DNA: TGTGCCAGCAGCTCGACAGGGTTTGGACACACCATATATTTT. Protein product: CASSSTGFGHTIYF.

The chain uses TRBV6-1 and TRBJ2-3; D gene uncertain. Trimming left V 5 bases short and J 6 bases short, with 15 bases between. Germline CDR1 reads MNHNS; CDR2 reads SASEGT. This CDR3 has 14 amino acids. The CDR3 loop reads CASSRRVGLDTQYF. CDR3 DNA: TGTGCCAGCAGTCGTAGGGTGGGCTTGGATACGCAGTATTTT.

This clonotype was found a few times. Possible read error: a much larger clone is one base away. In DNA form, the CDR3 reads TGTGCCAGCAAGTTGAGCTCCTACAATGAGCAGCTCTTC. Residues: CASKLSSYNEQLF. This chain joins TRBV2 and TRBJ2-1; D call uncertain. This CDR3 has 13 amino acids. The V gene's germline CDR1 is SNHLY and CDR2 FYNNEI.

This clonotype has ten or more counts. The rearrangement joins TRBV6-6 to TRBJ1-1, with a weak D call TRBD1 (6 bases). Trimming shortened V by 2 bases and J by 0 bases, and 13 bases separated the two germline ends. Germline V lookup: CDR1 MNHNY, CDR2 SVGAGI (reference sequence). CDR3 length: 16 residues. CDR3 nucleotide sequence: TGTGCCAGCAGTTACGACAGGAAAAACATGAACACTGAAGCTTTCTTT. Its protein product is CASSYDRKNMNTEAFF.

The sample holds a few counts of this clonotype. This chain uses TRBV7-3 with TRBJ1-1, with TRBD1 as a possible D gene (5 bases). Germline V lookup: CDR1 SGHTA, CDR2 FQGTGA. Trimming removed 5 bases at V and 3 bases at J, with 13 bases between. This CDR3 comprises 14 residues. This chain's CDR3 is CASSPGRGDTEAFF. CDR3 coding DNA: TGTGCCAGCAGCCCCGGGAGGGGAGACACTGAAGCTTTCTTT.

The V and J genes are TRBV20-1 and TRBJ2-1; maybe TRBD2 (5 bases). The CDR3 is made up of 13 amino acids. V dropped 3 bases and J dropped 9 bases, with 15 bases sitting between them. Germline CDR1 and CDR2: DFQATT and SNEGSKA (reference sequence). CDR3 nucleotides: TGCAGTGCTAGGGAGGACCCCGATGGTGAGCAGTTCTTC. This gives the protein CSAREDPDGEQFF.

The V and J genes are TRBV7-9 and TRBJ1-6; TRBD1 aligns across 9 bases. Germline CDR1 reads SEHNR; CDR2 reads FQNEAQ (reference sequence). This CDR3 has 15 residues. V lost 3 bases and J lost 9; bases outside the gene matches: 6. CDR3 in amino acids: CASSFGDRDSSPLHF. CDR3 sequence (DNA): TGTGCCAGCAGCTTTGGGGACAGGGATTCTTCACCCCTCCACTTT.

The chain combines TRBV20-1 with TRBJ1-6; the match to TRBD1 covers 9 bases. V was clipped by 4 bases and J by 7 bases; unmatched bases: 17. This CDR3 is built from 18 residues. Germline V gene data show CDR1 as DFQATT and CDR2 as SNEGSKA (reference sequence). The CDR3 region has the DNA TGCAGTGCTATGAAACGGGACAGGGTAAACCTTCGGAATTCACCCCTCCACTTT. This codes for CSAMKRDRVNLRNSPLHF.

In this sample, this clonotype turned up many times. The chain employs TRBV13 and TRBJ2-7, with 8 bases identical to TRBD2. The ends lost 1 base at V and 6 bases at J; junction bases unmatched: 5. Germline CDR1 and CDR2: PRHDT and FYEKMQ (reference sequence). The CDR3 loop spans 14 amino acids. The CDR3 sequence is CASSLAGLASEQYF. The DNA for the CDR3 is TGTGCCAGCAGCTTAGCCGGACTAGCTAGCGAGCAGTACTTC. Based on the CDR3 plus reference TRBV13 and TRBJ2-7, the full variable domain is AAGVIQSPRHLIKEKRETATLKCYPIPRHDTVYWYQQGPGQDPQFLISFYEKMQSDKGSIPDRFSAQQFSDYHSELNMSSLELGDSALYFCASSLAGLASEQYFGPGTRLTVT.

In its sample, this clonotype was seen many times. The chain couples TRBV20-1 to TRBJ2-7, with D possibly TRBD2 on 6 matching bases. This CDR3 region has 15 residues. Germline V lookup: CDR1 DFQATT, CDR2 SNEGSKA (reference sequence). Trimming took 0 bases from V and 0 from J, leaving 12 bases between them. In nucleotides, the CDR3 is TGCAGTGCTAGAGAGATGGGACTCTACTCCTACGAGCAGTACTTC. This translates into CSAREMGLYSYEQYF.

This clonotype was counted at least ten times. The rearrangement links TRBV2 to TRBJ2-2; 13 bases map to TRBD2. Germline CDR1 SNHLY, CDR2 FYNNEI. The trim removed 5 bases at V and 6 bases at J, leaving 12 bases unmatched. CDR3 length equals 18 residues. CDR3: CASSHELAGGYFAGELFF. The CDR3 nucleotides read TGTGCCAGCAGTCATGAACTAGCGGGAGGGTACTTCGCCGGGGAGCTGTTTTTT. The variable domain in full, completed from reference TRBV2 and TRBJ2-2, reads EPEVTQTPSHQVTQMGQEVILRCVPISNHLYFYWYRQILGQKVEFLVSFYNNEISEKSEIFDDQFSVERPDGSNFTLKIRSTKLEDSAMYFCASSHELAGGYFAGELFFGEGSRLTVL.

This clonotype was detected ten times or more. The chain recombines TRBV27 with TRBJ1-1, with 7 bases identical to TRBD1. This CDR3 spans 14 amino acids. Trimming at V came to 6 bases and at J to 2 bases, leaving 6 bases not matched to a gene. CDR1 and CDR2 from the germline V gene are MNHEY and SMNVEV (reference sequence). As DNA, the CDR3 is TGTGCCAGCAGCCAGGGACAGACCAACACTGAAGCTTTCTTT. Protein product: CASSQGQTNTEAFF.

This clonotype was detected ten times or more. The rearrangement uses TRBV11-3 and TRBJ2-3; D is perhaps TRBD2 (6 bases). Deletions cut 4 bases from V and 6 bases from J, with 8 bases between. The CDR3 runs to 12 residues. CDR1 is SGHNT, CDR2 YENEEA, per germline. The CDR3 loop is CASSWSGDTQYF. DNA of the CDR3: TGTGCCAGCAGCTGGAGCGGGGATACGCAGTATTTT. The full variable domain, completed using reference TRBV11-3 and TRBJ2-3, is EAGVVQSPRYKIIEKKQPVAFWCNPISGHNTLYWYLQNLGQGPELLIRYENEEAVDDSQLPKDRFSAERLKGVDSTLKIQPAELGDSAVYLCASSWSGDTQYFGPGTRLTVL.

The chain joins TRBV27 to TRBJ2-1; the match to TRBD2 covers 11 bases. The CDR3 length is 17 residues. Germline V gene sequence: CDR1 MNHEY, CDR2 SMNVEV (reference sequence). V lost 1 base, J lost 3 bases, and 5 bases stayed unmatched. The CDR3 nucleotides are TGTGCCAGCAGTTTATTTACCGGGACTAGCGGCTACAATGAGCAGTTCTTC. Translating it yields CASSLFTGTSGYNEQFF.

As concerns this clonotype: This may be a read error: a much more frequent sequence differs by one nucleotide. The chain has TRBV30 and TRBJ2-7, with D perhaps matching TRBD1 (5 bases). This CDR3 contains 13 residues. Germline loops: CDR1 GTSNPN, CDR2 SVGIG (reference sequence). CDR3 region: CAWSRAGNYERYF. CDR3 nucleotides: TGTGCCTGGAGTAGGGCAGGGAACTACGAGCGGTACTTC. Combining the CDR3 with reference TRBV30 and TRBJ2-7 gives the whole variable domain SQTIHQWPATLVQPVGSPLSLECTVEGTSNPNLYWYRQAAGRGLQLLFYSVGIGQISSEVPQNLSASRPQDRQFILSSKKLLLSDSGFYLCAWSRAGNYERYFGPGTRLTVT.

The chain carries TRBV13 and TRBJ2-4; D remains unclear. Germline values: CDR1 PRHDT, CDR2 FYEKMQ (reference sequence). The V end lost 5 bases, the J end lost 9 bases, and 11 bases lay between the germline ends. The CDR3 is 12 residues long. CDR3 DNA: TGTGCCAGCAGCCACCCCCTAGGCATTCAGTACTTC. Translating gives CASSHPLGIQYF.

This sequence joins TRBV27 and TRBJ2-1; 10 positions agree with TRBD2. Germline V gene sequence: CDR1 MNHEY, CDR2 SMNVEV (reference sequence). The CDR3 sequence is 21 residues long. V dropped 5 bases and J dropped 6; count of bases not matched to a gene: 25. CDR3 bases: TGTGCCAGCAGTCCCATCAAACCGGGACTAGCGAGCCCGGGCCATTTCAATGAGCAGTTCTTC. Translation: CASSPIKPGLASPGHFNEQFF.

The V gene is TRBV4-2, the J gene TRBJ1-4, with D uncertain. In germline, CDR1 is LGHNA, CDR2 YNFKEQ. V was clipped by 1 base and J by 0 bases, with 6 bases between them. CDR3 length: 15 residues. DNA for the CDR3: TGTGCCAGCAGCCAAGCGTCCGCAACTAATGAAAAACTGTTTTTT. It yields the protein CASSQASATNEKLFF.

The chain employs TRBV20-1 and TRBJ2-7; TRBD2 agrees at 7 bases. This CDR3 region has 13 residues. Trimming took 4 bases from V and 3 from J; bases not matched to a gene: 6. Germline CDR1 DFQATT, CDR2 SNEGSKA (reference sequence). The CDR3 loop is CSANPSGNYEQYF. The CDR3 DNA reads as TGCAGTGCTAATCCTAGCGGCAACTACGAGCAGTACTTC.

The V call is TRBV6-2 or TRBV6-3, the J call TRBJ2-5, with D possibly being TRBD2 (5 bases). The CDR3 extends over 14 amino acids. V dropped 2 bases and J dropped 13 bases, with 20 bases sitting between them. Germline V gives CDR1 MNHEY, CDR2 SVGEGT. Here the CDR3 reads CASSYVTREDGRYF. The CDR3 DNA reads TGTGCCAGCAGTTACGTCACCCGGGAAGATGGCCGGTACTTC.

V gene TRBV18 combines with J gene TRBJ1-1, with 9 nucleotides matching TRBD1. Germline CDR1 reads KGHSH; CDR2 reads LQKENI. There are 12 residues in the CDR3. J was trimmed by 11 bases and V by 5 bases; bases with no gene match: 6. CDR3 sequence (DNA): TGTGCCAGCTCAAACGGACAGGGGAGCGCTTTCTTT. Translating gives CASSNGQGSAFF.

This clonotype was seen ten or more times. This chain links TRBV4-1 with TRBJ2-2, with 14 bases that match TRBD2. This CDR3 has 18 residues. Germline CDR1 MGHRA, CDR2 YSYEKL. V lost 2 bases and J lost 7; bases outside the gene matches: 9. CDR3 coding DNA: TGCGCCAGCAGCCAACCGACTAGCGGGAGGGCCTGGGGCGGGGAGCTGTTTTTT. This gives the protein CASSQPTSGRAWGGELFF.